The table lists the clone carrying this TCR beta chain with a few counts. Reverse transcription of all isolated RNA meant that expressed TCRB transcripts were sequenced. The method was immunoSEQ multiplex PCR; TCRdb's version includes in-frame clones alone and lacks a portion of them. The sample yields about 470,000 clones, about 29% seen once. The data originate from a study of beta chain features in type 1 diabetes. This CDR3 spans 16 amino acids. V lost 5 bases and J lost 0; bases outside the gene matches: 2. In germline, CDR1 is LNHDA, CDR2 SQIVND (reference sequence). The clonotype comes from a man aged 18 to 30 in good health. Source material: naive CD4+ T cells from blood. This sequence joins TRBV19 and TRBJ2-1, with 12 bases identical to TRBD2. The CDR3 region has the DNA TGTGCCAGTAGTCCACTAGCGGGAGGCTCCTACAATGAGCAGTTCTTC. Its translation is CASSPLAGGSYNEQFF. The full variable domain, completed using reference TRBV19 and TRBJ2-1, is DGGITQSPKYLFRKEGQNVTLSCEQNLNHDAMYWYRQDPGQGLRLIYYSQIVNDFQKGDIAEGYSVSREKKESFPLTVTSAQKNPTAFYLCASSPLAGGSYNEQFFGPGTRLTVL.